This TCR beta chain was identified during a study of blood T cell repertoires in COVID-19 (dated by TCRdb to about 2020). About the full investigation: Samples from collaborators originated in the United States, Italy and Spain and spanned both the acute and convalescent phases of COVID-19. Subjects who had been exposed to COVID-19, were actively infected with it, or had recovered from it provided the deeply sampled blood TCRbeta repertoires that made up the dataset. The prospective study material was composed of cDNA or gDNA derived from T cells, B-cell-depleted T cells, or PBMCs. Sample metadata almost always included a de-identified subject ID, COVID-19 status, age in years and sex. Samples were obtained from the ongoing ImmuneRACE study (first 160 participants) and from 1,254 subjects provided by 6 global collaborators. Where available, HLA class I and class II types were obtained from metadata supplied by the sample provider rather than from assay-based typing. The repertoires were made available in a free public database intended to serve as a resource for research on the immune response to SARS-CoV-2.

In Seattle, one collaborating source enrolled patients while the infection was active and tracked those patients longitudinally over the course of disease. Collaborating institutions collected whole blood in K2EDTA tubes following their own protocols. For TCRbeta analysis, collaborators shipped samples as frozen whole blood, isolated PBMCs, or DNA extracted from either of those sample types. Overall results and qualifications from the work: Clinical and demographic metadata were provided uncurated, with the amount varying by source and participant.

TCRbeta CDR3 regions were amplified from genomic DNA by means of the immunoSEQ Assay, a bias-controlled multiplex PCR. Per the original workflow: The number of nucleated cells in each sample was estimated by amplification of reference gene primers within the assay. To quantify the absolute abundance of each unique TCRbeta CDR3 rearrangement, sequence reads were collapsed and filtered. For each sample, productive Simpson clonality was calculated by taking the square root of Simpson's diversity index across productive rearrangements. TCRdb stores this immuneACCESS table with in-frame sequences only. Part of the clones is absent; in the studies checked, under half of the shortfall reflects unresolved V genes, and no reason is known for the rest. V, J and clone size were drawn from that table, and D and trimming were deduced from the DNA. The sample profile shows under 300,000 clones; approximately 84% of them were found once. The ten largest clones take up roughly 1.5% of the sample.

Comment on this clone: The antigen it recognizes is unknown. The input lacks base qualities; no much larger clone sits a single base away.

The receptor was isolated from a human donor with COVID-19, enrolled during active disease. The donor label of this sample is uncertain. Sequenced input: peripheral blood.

CDR3 protein: CASSEENRGIDTQYF. The nucleotides are TGTGCCAGCAGTGAAGAGAACAGGGGGATAGATACGCAGTATTTT. The chain is made from TRBV6-1 and TRBJ2-3, and 8 junction bases match TRBD1. CDR1 and CDR2 were assigned from the germline V gene as MNHNS and SASEGT. Spanning cysteine to phenylalanine, the CDR3 consists of 15 amino acids. The sequence is cut down to CDR3 DNA, 45 bases in frame from base 1. Trimming leaves V shorter by 1 base and J shorter by 5 bases, with the junction holding 5 bases beyond the gene matches.